What follows is one T cell receptor (beta chain) and its context. Antigen unknown. The time point is: baseline pretreatment blood. Treatment: 15 Gy SBRT to primary tumor, nephrectomy 4 weeks later. After SBRT, blood was collected at 2 and 4 weeks, plus baseline. Clear cell pathology was present in this patient's renal cell carcinoma. The source of the sample is a study of radiation and T cells in renal cell carcinoma. General study findings and limits: Pretreatment tumor biopsies were lacking, so baseline clonotypes are unknown. Top tumor clonotypes rose in blood 2 weeks post-radiation, then contracted.

TCRdb's table, derived via immunoSEQ multiplex PCR, lists solely in-frame clones and lacks some. Here the sample spans about 88,000 clones, 75% to 90% being singletons. The origin of this receptor is a man over 45 with renal cell carcinoma. Sequenced here: blood, sampled from a patient whose treatment included radiotherapy and nephrectomy.

This CDR3 is CASSIGAGPYGYTF. CDR3 nucleotide sequence: TGTGCCAGTAGTATCGGGGCGGGCCCCTATGGCTACACCTTC. This chain joins TRBV19 and TRBJ1-2; tentative D call: TRBD1 (5 bases). This CDR3 is 14 amino acids long. The V end was cut by 3 bases, the J end by 4 bases, with 12 bases between. Germline V gene lookup returns CDR1 LNHDA and CDR2 SQIVND (reference sequence). Looking up the rest from reference TRBV19 and TRBJ1-2 gives the full variable domain: DGGITQSPKYLFRKEGQNVTLSCEQNLNHDAMYWYRQDPGQGLRLIYYSQIVNDFQKGDIAEGYSVSREKKESFPLTVTSAQKNPTAFYLCASSIGAGPYGYTFGSGTRLTVV.